Listed below are T cell receptor beta chains from one sample, sequenced in a study of CD8+ T cells in alopecia areata. Sequenced by immunoSEQ multiplex PCR; TCRdb stores in-frame clones only, minus some. The profile shows some 180,000 clones, approximately 60% of them singletons. Sequenced input: CD8+ T cells sorted from blood. The source is a human donor in good health. The CDR3 runs from the conserved cysteine through the conserved F or W. The D gene is left open where the match is weak. Some rows have no size entry. The others give once, few or many, or a class for an expanded clone.

V	J	size	D	DNA	CDR3
TRBV30	TRBJ2-1	NA	TRBD2	TGTGCCCCCCGCGAGCGGGGGAGGAATGAGCAGTTCTTC	CAPRERGRNEQFF
TRBV2	TRBJ2-5	NA	NA	TGTGCCAGCAGGAATCCTATGGACATCGTGGAGACCCAGTACTTC	CASRNPMDIVETQYF
TRBV5-6	TRBJ1-1	once	TRBD1	TGTGCCAGCAGCCGTGACAGGGGGCTAGAAGCTTTCTTT	CASSRDRGLEAFF
TRBV27	TRBJ1-2	few	NA	TGTGCCAGCAGTCCGCAGGGTGGGAACTATGGCTACACCTTC	CASSPQGGNYGYTF
TRBV7-9	TRBJ2-1	NA	NA	TGTGCCAGCGCGGCCCACAGTATCCATGAGCAGTTCTTC	CASAAHSIHEQFF
TRBV6-5	TRBJ1-1	NA	NA	TGTGCCAGCAGTGGAACGGGGACTGAAGCTTTCTTT	CASSGTGTEAFF
TRBV29-1	TRBJ1-2	NA	NA	TGCAGCGTTGTAAGGGCGGAAGACTATGGCTACACCTTC	CSVVRAEDYGYTF
TRBV13	TRBJ2-7	NA	NA	TGTGCCAGCAGCCACCGAGGGGACGAGAACTCCTACGAGCAGTACTTC	CASSHRGDENSYEQYF
TRBV27	TRBJ1-2	NA	TRBD1	TGTGCCAGCAGACCGACAGGGGTTAACTATGGCTACACCTTC	CASRPTGVNYGYTF
TRBV29-1	TRBJ2-3	once	NA	TGCAGCGTTGAAGCCCAGGGTAGGGGGGGATTTTTT	CSVEAQGRGGFF